This TCR beta chain came from a study of regulatory T cells in long-lasting Graves disease. Indicated time point: persistent/refractory GD, antithyroid drugs over 5 years with positive TRAb. The TCR library was made from RNA that had been extracted from PBMCs in TRIzol. This clonotype was seen only once. As yet, its antigen is unknown. To make TCR beta libraries, researchers used iRepertoire HTBI primers and Arm-PCR of CDR3 regions. TCRdb called the multiplex PCR reads again in MiXCR, with one record for every CDR3 protein. This sample has 600,000 to 800,000 distinct CDR3 sequences; approximately 29% occur once, and the top ten carry 40% to 50%. V lost 0 bases and J lost 2, with 17 bases in between. Germline loops: CDR1 LGHDT, CDR2 YNNKEL (reference sequence). The CDR3 has 18 residues. Whole-study results and caveats: It was in persistent disease that TRBV28, TRBJ1-2 and TRBJ2-5 were favored.

The sequenced sample was peripheral blood mononuclear cells (PBMCs), obtained when the disease was refractory, from a patient treated with antithyroid drugs. The TCR originated in a female donor with Graves disease. The gene calls are TRBV3-1 and TRBJ1-5, with D maybe TRBD1 (5 bases). CDR3: CASSQDLQALGGNQPQHF. The CDR3 nucleotides are TGTGCCAGCAGCCAAGATTTACAGGCCCTGGGGGGCAATCAGCCCCAGCATTTT.